This TCR beta chain was profiled in a study of cytomegalovirus exposure and HLA in healthy donors. Findings and limits, study-wide: The study labeled 170 or so TCR beta chains cytomegalovirus-associated.

Trimming shortened V by 0 bases and J by 8 bases, and 14 bases separated the two germline ends. CDR3 size: 14 residues. The V gene's germline CDR1 is SGDLS and CDR2 YYNGEE. Method: immunoSEQ multiplex PCR; TCRdb's copy keeps in-frame clones and lacks some. The sample records 65,000 to 75,000 clones, about 93% being singletons. To note about this clone: What it recognizes is unknown.

This receptor was obtained from a man between 18 and 29 years old in good health and CMV-seropositive. The sample consisted of PBMCs. The chain recombines TRBV9 with TRBJ1-2, with D possibly TRBD1 on 6 matching bases. The CDR3 DNA is TGTGCCAGCAGCGTAGGCACAGGGACTAGAGGCTACACCTTC. Translating gives CASSVGTGTRGYTF.